This T cell receptor (beta chain) was sequenced during a study of long-term antiretroviral therapy in people with HIV. Samples were assayed with immunoSEQ v3.0 at survey level. Sequencing used immunoSEQ multiplex PCR; TCRdb keeps in-frame clones, though not all of them. The profile shows tens of thousands of clones, 76% of them singletons. CDR1 is SGHRS and CDR2 is YFSETQ in the germline V gene. V lost 2 bases, J lost 7 bases, and 5 bases stayed unmatched. The CDR3 consists of 14 residues. The clonotype comes from a woman between 35 and 50 years old with HIV. The sample here was unsorted PBMCs, taken 1.1 years before starting antiretroviral therapy. The chain has TRBV5-1 and TRBJ1-5; 8 positions agree with TRBD1. CDR3 in amino acids: CASSLTGGEQPQHF. The DNA of the CDR3 is TGCGCCAGCAGCTTAACAGGGGGGGAGCAGCCCCAGCATTTT.